This T cell receptor (beta chain) was sequenced during a study of T cells in Graves' hyperthyroidism and ophthalmopathy. Amplified TCR beta CDR3 regions came from RNA transcripts. Carried out on the TCR CDR3, a first-round RT-PCR used the HTBI primer set. TCRdb re-called the multiplex PCR reads through MiXCR, storing one row per CDR3 protein. The table includes over 250,000 distinct CDR3 sequences, about 15% detected once. CDR1 and CDR2 from the germline V gene are SGHAT and FQDESV (reference sequence). V lost 4 bases, J lost 0 bases, and 10 bases lay in between. The CDR3 extends over 14 amino acids. This clonotype has only a few counts.

The sequence derives from a woman aged 55-69 years with Graves' ophthalmopathy. This chain uses TRBV11-1 with TRBJ2-7; D could derive from TRBD1 or TRBD2 (5 bases each). The sample was blood. CDR3 nucleotide sequence: TGTGCCAGCAGCTGGGACGGAAACTCCTACGAGCAGTACTTC. Its translation is CASSWDGNSYEQYF.